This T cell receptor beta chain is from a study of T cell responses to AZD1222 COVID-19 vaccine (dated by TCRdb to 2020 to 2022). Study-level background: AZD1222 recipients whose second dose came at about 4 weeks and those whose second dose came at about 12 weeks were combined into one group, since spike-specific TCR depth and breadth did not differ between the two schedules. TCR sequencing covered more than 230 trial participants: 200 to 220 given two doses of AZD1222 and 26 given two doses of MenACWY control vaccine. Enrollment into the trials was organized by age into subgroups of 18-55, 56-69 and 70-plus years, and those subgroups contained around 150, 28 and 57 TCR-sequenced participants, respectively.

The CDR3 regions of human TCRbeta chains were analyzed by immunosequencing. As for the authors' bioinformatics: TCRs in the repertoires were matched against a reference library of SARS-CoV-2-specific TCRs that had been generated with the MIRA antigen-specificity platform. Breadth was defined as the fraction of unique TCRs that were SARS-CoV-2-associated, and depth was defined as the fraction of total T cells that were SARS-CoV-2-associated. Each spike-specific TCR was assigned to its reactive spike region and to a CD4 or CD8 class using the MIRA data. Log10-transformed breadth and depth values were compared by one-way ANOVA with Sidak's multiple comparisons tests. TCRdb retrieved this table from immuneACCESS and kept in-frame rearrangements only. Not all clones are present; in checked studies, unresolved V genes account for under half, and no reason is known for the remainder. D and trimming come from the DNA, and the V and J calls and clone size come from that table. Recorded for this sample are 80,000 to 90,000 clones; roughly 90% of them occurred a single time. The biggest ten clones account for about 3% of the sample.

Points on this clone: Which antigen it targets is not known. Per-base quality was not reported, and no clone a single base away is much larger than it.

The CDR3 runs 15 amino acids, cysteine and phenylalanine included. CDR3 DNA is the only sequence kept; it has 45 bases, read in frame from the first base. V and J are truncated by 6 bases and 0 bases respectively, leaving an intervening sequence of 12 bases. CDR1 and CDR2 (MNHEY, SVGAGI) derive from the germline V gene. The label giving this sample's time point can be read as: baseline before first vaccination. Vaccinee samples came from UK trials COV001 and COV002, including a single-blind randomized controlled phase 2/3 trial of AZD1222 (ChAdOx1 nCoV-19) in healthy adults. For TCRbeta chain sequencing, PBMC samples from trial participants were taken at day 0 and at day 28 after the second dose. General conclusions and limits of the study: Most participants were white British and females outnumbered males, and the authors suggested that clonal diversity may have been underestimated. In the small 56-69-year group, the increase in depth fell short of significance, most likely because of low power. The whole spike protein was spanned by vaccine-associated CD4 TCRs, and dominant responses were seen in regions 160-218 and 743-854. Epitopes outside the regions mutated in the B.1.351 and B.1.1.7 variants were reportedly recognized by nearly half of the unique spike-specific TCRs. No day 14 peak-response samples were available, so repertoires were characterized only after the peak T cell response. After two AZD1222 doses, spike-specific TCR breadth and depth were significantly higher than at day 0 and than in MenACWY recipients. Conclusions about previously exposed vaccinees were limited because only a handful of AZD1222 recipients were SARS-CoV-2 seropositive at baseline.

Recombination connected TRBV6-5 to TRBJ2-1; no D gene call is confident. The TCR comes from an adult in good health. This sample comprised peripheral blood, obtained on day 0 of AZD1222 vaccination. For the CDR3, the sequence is CASSPRMSSYNEQFF. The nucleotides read TGTGCCAGCAGCCCCCGAATGAGCTCCTACAATGAGCAGTTCTTC.